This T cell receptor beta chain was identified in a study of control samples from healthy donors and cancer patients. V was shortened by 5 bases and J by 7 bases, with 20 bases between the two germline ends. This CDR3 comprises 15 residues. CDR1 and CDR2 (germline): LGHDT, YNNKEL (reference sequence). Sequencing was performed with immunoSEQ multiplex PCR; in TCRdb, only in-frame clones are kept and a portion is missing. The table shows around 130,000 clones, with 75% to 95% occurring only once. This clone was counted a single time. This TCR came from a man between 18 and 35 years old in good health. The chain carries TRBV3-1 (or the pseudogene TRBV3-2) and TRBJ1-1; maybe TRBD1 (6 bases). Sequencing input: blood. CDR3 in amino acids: CASSFHRAGGDEAFF. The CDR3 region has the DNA TGTGCCAGCAGCTTTCACAGGGCGGGCGGGGATGAAGCTTTCTTT.